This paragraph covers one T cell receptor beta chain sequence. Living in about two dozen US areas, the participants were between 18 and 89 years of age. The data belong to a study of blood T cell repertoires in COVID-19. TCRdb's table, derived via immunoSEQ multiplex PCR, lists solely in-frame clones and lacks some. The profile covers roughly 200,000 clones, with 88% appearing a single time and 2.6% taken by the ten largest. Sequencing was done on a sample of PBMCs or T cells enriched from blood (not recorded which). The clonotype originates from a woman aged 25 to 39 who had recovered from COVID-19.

CDR3 DNA: TGTGCCAGTAGTCCAGGACTAGCTGGGGAGACCCAGTACTTC. This sequence encodes CASSPGLAGETQYF. The rearrangement links TRBV19 to TRBJ2-5, with 8 bases matching TRBD2. The CDR3 spans 14 residues. Germline CDR1 reads LNHDA; CDR2 reads SQIVND (reference sequence). Trimming at V came to 5 bases and at J to 5 bases, leaving 7 bases not matched to a gene.